Sequencing of this T cell receptor (beta chain) was carried out in a study of T cells in Graves' hyperthyroidism and ophthalmopathy. This clonotype was seen ten or more times. Its antigen remains unknown. RNA transcripts were the template for amplifying TCR beta CDR3 regions. First-round RT-PCR with HTBI primers amplified the TCR CDR3 region. Via MiXCR, TCRdb re-called the multiplex PCR reads, giving one row per CDR3 protein. The data hold roughly 240,000 distinct CDR3 sequences, with more than 20% observed a single time. Germline CDR1 reads MNHEY; CDR2 reads SMNVEV (reference sequence). The V end was cut by 7 bases, the J end by 4 bases, with 10 bases between. This CDR3 has 12 residues. General study findings and limits: Appearing also in blood were most of the thyroid clonotypes expanded above 0.001.

Diagnoses were established using clinical symptoms, serum thyroxine and TRAb, thyroid ultrasound and orbital computed tomography. Over 9 ml of fresh peripheral blood supplied the PBMCs. The TCR was taken from a woman between 35 and 50 years old with Graves' ophthalmopathy. Source material: blood. V gene TRBV27 combines with J gene TRBJ1-2; a possible D gene is TRBD1 (5 bases). In DNA, the CDR3 is TGTGCCAGCAAGGGGATAGCCTATGGCTACACCTTC. Translation gives CASKGIAYGYTF.